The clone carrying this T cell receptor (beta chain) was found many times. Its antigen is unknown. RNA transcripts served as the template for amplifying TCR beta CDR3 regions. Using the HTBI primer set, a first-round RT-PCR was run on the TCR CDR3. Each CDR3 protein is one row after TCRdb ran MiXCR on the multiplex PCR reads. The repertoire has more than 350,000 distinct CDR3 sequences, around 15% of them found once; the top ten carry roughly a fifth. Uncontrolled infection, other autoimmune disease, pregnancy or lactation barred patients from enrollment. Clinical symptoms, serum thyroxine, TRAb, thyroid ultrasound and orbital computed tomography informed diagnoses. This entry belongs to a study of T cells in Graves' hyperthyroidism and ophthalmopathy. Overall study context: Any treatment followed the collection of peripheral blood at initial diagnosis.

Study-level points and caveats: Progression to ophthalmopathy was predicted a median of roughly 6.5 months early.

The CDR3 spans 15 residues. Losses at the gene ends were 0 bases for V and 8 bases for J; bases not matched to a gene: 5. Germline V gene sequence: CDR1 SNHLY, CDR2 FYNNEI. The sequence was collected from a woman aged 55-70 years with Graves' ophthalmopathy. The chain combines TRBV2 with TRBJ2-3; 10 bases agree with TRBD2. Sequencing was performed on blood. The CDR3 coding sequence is TGTGCCAGCAGTGAAGCTAGCGGGAGGTGGGGTACGCAGTATTTT. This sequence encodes CASSEASGRWGTQYF.